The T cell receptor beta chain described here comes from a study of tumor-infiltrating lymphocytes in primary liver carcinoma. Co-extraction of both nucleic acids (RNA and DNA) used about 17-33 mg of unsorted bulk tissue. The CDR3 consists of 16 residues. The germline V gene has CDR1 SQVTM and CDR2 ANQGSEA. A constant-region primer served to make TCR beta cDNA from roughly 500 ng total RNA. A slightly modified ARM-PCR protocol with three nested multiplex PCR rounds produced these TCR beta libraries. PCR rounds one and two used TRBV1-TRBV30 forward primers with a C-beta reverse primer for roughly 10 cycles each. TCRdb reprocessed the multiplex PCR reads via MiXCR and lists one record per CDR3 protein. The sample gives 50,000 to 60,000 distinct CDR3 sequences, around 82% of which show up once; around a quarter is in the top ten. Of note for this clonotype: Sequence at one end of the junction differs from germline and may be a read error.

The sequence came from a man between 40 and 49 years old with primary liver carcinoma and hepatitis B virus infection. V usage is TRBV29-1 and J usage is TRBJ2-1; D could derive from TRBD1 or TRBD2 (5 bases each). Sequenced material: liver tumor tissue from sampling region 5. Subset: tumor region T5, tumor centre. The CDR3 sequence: CSVQRPRGVTGSEQSF. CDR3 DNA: TGCAGCGTTCAAAGACCTAGAGGGGTAACAGGCAGTGAGCAGTCCTTC.